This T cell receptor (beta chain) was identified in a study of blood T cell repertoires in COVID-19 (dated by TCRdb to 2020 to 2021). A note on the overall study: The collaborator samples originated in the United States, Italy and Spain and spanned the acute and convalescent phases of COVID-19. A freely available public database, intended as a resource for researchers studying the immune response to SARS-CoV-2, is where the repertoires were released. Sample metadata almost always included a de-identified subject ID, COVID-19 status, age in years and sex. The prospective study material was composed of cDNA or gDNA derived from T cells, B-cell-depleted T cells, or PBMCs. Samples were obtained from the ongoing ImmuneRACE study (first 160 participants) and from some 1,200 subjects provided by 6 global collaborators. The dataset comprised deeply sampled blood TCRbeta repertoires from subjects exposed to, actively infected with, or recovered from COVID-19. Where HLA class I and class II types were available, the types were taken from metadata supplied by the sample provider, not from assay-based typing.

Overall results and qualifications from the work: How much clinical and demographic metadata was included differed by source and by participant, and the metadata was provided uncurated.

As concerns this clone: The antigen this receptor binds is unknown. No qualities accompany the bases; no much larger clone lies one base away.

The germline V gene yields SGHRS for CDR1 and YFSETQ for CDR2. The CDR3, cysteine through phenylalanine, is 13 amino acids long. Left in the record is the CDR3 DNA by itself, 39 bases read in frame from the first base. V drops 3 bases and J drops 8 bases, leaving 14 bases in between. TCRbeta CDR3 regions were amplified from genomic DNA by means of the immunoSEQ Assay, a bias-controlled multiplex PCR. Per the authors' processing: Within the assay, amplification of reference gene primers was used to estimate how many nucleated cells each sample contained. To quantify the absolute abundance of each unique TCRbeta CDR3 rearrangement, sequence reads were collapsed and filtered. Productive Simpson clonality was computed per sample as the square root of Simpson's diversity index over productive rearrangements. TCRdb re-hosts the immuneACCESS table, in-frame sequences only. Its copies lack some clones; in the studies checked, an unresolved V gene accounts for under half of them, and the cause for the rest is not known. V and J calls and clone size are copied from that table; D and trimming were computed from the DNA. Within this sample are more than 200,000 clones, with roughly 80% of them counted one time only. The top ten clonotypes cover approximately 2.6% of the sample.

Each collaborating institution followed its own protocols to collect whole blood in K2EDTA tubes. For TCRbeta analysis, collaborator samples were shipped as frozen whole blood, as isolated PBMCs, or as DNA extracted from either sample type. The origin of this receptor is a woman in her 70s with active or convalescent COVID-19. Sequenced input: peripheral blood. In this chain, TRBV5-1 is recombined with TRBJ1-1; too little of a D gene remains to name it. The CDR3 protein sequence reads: CASSWAGGEEAFF. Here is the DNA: TGCGCCAGCAGCTGGGCGGGAGGCGAAGAAGCTTTCTTT.